The sequence of this T cell receptor beta chain was determined in a study of blood T cell repertoires in COVID-19. The CDR3 covers 14 residues. Germline CDR1 MNHNY, CDR2 SVGAGI (reference sequence). V lost 5 bases, J lost 0 bases, and 10 bases lay in between. Repertoires were generated with immunoSEQ multiplex PCR, while TCRdb's copy carries only in-frame clones and drops some. The sample carries 300,000 to 400,000 clones, around 87% recorded once. Input material: peripheral blood. The sequence was collected from a human donor in a cohort sampled during active COVID-19. The chain is built from TRBV6-6 and TRBJ1-1; D is possibly TRBD1 (6 bases). CDR3 sequence: CASSRQVVNTEAFF. The DNA for the CDR3 is TGTGCCAGCAGTAGACAGGTGGTGAACACTGAAGCTTTCTTT.